This T cell receptor (beta chain) was documented in a study of CD8 T cells in Susac syndrome (dated by TCRdb to the late 2010s). Regarding the study in general: The study used repertoire sequencing to test whether antigen drove CD8+ T cell activation and differentiation in Susac syndrome. CD8+ T cell repertoire clonality was compared between over 9 healthy donors, some 14 Susac syndrome patients and approximately 15 multiple sclerosis patients. General conclusions and limits of the study: The number of individuals in the TCR sequencing and HLA analysis was recognized as being relatively small.

High-throughput TCR beta sequencing profiled peripheral blood CD8+ and CD4+ T cells from healthy donors, Susac syndrome patients and multiple sclerosis patients. The multiple sclerosis controls were treatment-naive patients who had stable or active relapsing-remitting disease and met the revised McDonald criteria. CD8+ TEMRA cells were enriched by FACS, while bulk CD8+ and CD4+ T cells were purified by magnetic negative isolation. Blood was drawn into EDTA tubes, processed within 24 hours, and PBMCs were isolated by density gradient centrifugation. PBMCs destined for TCR sequencing were cryopreserved in liquid nitrogen and later thawed in a 37 °C water bath. A purity of at least 90% was achieved for sorted or isolated CD4+, CD8+ and CD8+ TEMRA cells. With respect to this clonotype: The antigen it recognizes is unknown. No much larger clone exists at a distance of one base, and base qualities are not known.

RNA was extracted using the RNeasy kit, and roughly 0.45 to 1 microgram was reverse transcribed with random hexamers. The immunoSEQ multiplex PCR assay, which covers 54 Vbeta and 13 Jbeta segments, was used to amplify TCR beta CDR3 regions. PCR amplification bias was corrected using a synthetic template baseline for primer optimization and computational correction. Per the original workflow: Reads were assigned to V, D and J genes according to IMGT and analyzed in immunoSEQ Analyzer, with only productive sequences retained. Clonality was computed as one minus Shannon entropy normalized by log2 of the number of productive unique sequences. Public and private clones were assessed among the 100 most prevalent clones of each patient and control. Clones were defined as Susac-specific if absent from the healthy and MS cohorts, from 900 to 1,200 published viral clones and from other ImmuneACCESS disease sequences. The public reads were run again by TCRdb, first through fastp at Q25 and then through MiXCR, and only productive beta chains were kept. CDR3 protein duplicates are merged, each entry listing the most common genes and DNA. TCRdb, rather than the study authors, made the V and J calls. For this sample there are about 180,000 distinct CDR3 sequences; approximately 95% appear just once. The ten largest clonotypes hold less than 0.2% of the sample.

CDR1 is given as MGHDK and CDR2 as SYGVNS, both from the germline V gene. The CDR3, from cysteine to phenylalanine, totals 11 residues. The CDR3 DNA has 33 bases and is translated from base 1. V and J lose 10 bases and 10 bases, and a span of 14 bases separates them. The sequencing input was CD8+ T cells from PBMCs. The rearrangement combines TRBV25-1 with TRBJ2-1; the D segment could be TRBD2, given 6 matching bases. The TCR was taken from a human donor with multiple sclerosis. The DNA reads as follows: TGTGCCACTGCTAGCGCGGGGGAGCAGTTCTTC. The translation is CATASAGEQFF. Where the CDR3 stops, the reference TRBV25-1 and TRBJ2-1 genes take over; the full variable domain is EADIYQTPRYLVIGTGKKITLECSQTMGHDKMYWYQQDPGMELHLIHYSYGVNSTEKGDLSSESTVSRIRTEHFPLTLESARPSHTSQYLCATASAGEQFFGPGTRLTVL.